This is a list of T cell receptor beta chains from one sample in a study of cytomegalovirus exposure and HLA in healthy donors. Some clones are missing from TCRdb's copy, which holds only in-frame ones; the method was immunoSEQ multiplex PCR. Of fewer than 200,000 clones in the sample, roughly 80% were seen once. Sequenced sample: PBMCs. The receptors shown here come from a man aged 35 to 55 in good health and CMV-seronegative. Each CDR3 is given without its conserved first and last residue. The order of the fields is clone size, V gene, J gene, CDR3 protein. Some rows mark clone size as missing; the rest say once, few, many or name a class of expanded clone.

.	TRBV14	TRBJ1-2	ASSQEEAGFSYGYT
once	TRBV11-3	TRBJ2-2	ASSLRGGNTGELF
.	TRBV6-1	TRBJ2-2	ASSETPRRTSGGYSTGELF
.	TRBV5-4	TRBJ1-2	ASSQNVGYT
.	TRBV7-8	TRBJ2-1	ASSPSGSTYNEQF
once	TRBV7-8	TRBJ2-3	ASSLDSLAGGTDTQY
few	TRBV11-2	TRBJ1-3	ASSSGGNTIY
few	TRBV9	TRBJ1-1	ASSERGIGTEAF
.	TRBV9	TRBJ2-5	ASSATSGQETQY
few	TRBV11-2	TRBJ1-1	ASSPRTGDTEAF
.	TRBV2	TRBJ2-2	ASSEVRSNTGELF
.	TRBV5-5	TRBJ2-2	ASSKSNTGELF
.	TRBV4-3	.	ASSYLGAYEQY
.	TRBV2	TRBJ2-3	ASSEGTDDTDTQY
.	TRBV5-1	TRBJ1-1	ASSLDRGSTEAF
.	TRBV5-4	TRBJ2-3	ASSPTSAGTDTQY
.	TRBV6-1	TRBJ1-5	ASSEGGGGGQPQH
.	TRBV13	TRBJ2-5	ASSSRGGETQY
.	TRBV20-1	TRBJ2-7	SARMEYEQY
.	TRBV9	TRBJ2-5	ASSVTSGGAMETQY
once	TRBV30	TRBJ2-7	AWSWGTYYEQY
.	TRBV2	TRBJ2-1	ASSLEGRGEQF
.	TRBV30	TRBJ1-6	AWSVQGYNSPLH
few	TRBV7-8	TRBJ2-3	ASSWGQGKYTDTQY
.	TRBV7-6	TRBJ2-2	ASSSRTGTGELF
.	TRBV19	TRBJ1-6	ASSPPDRVSSPLH
.	TRBV21-1	TRBJ1-5	ASSRLGGNQPQH
once	TRBV19	TRBJ2-3	ASSPTGMGTDTQY
.	TRBV10-3	TRBJ2-7	AISPGVNHEQY
.	TRBV27	TRBJ2-5	ASSLGLAGSETQY
.	TRBV5-1	TRBJ2-3	ASSLAGGDRADTQY
few	TRBV6-5	TRBJ2-2	ASSFLQSRELF
.	TRBV15	TRBJ1-1	ATSTRSGMNTEAF
once	TRBV5-1	TRBJ2-5	ASSLGTSGDQETQY
.	TRBV11-2	TRBJ2-2	ASSLSGGFTGELF
.	TRBV6-4	TRBJ2-7	ASSYSRVAYEQY
.	TRBV7-3	TRBJ2-5	ASSLEGAGGEETQY
.	TRBV19	TRBJ1-2	ASSIAPPRESDYT
.	TRBV9	TRBJ1-2	ASNVRTGGYT
.	TRBV30	TRBJ1-5	AWSGTGGSGQPQH
few	TRBV7-8	TRBJ1-4	ASSDRDRTNEKLF